The clone carrying this T cell receptor (beta chain) was seen once. Its specificity is not known. The data stem from a study of PD-1 blockade in classical Hodgkin lymphoma. The CDR3 consists of 12 residues. Looked up from germline, CDR1 is SGDLS and CDR2 is YYNGEE. Trimming removed 4 bases from V and 7 bases from J, with 8 bases in between. Overall study results and limits: Anyone who began nivolumab under 1 year after ASCT was excluded. Significant TCR diversity gains by C4D1 occurred in CD4+ but not CD8+ cells.

The assay was immunoSEQ multiplex PCR, and TCRdb's table has in-frame clones only and misses some. The table includes roughly 96,000 clones, about 93% detected once. Documented time point: cycle 4 day 1 (C4D1), after 5 to 7 weeks of nivolumab. After autologous stem cell transplantation all patients relapsed, and prior brentuximab vedotin exposure differed between cohorts. Patients showed best responses of complete response, partial response or progressive disease. The TCR originated in a human donor with classical Hodgkin lymphoma. Sample: peripheral blood mononuclear cells (PBMCs), taken before the fourth cycle of nivolumab. The V call is TRBV9, the J call TRBJ2-2; D uncertain. The CDR3 region has the DNA TGTGCCAGCAGCCCACACCTCGGGGAGCTGTTTTTT. It encodes CASSPHLGELFF.